This entry is about one TCR beta chain. Its antigen remains unknown. This CDR3 comprises 13 residues. Germline V gene lookup returns CDR1 SQVTM and CDR2 ANQGSEA. J gave up 10 bases and V 7 bases, and 7 bases lay outside the gene matches. This entry is derived from a study of shared clonotypes between healthy human individuals. The table came from immunoSEQ multiplex PCR; TCRdb's copy has only in-frame clones and leaves some out. The sample records 2.5 million or so clones, roughly 92% being singletons. Whole-study findings and limits: Compared with clonotypes that all four donors shared, non-shared clonotypes had lower generation probabilities.

This sequence originates from a young man in good health. The V and J genes are TRBV29-1 and TRBJ1-6; 10 bases align to TRBD1. Material: naive CD4+ T cells sorted from blood. Subset reported: CD45RA+ positively selected. The CDR3: CSARTGGESPLHF. The CDR3 DNA reads as TGCAGCGCCAGGACAGGGGGGGAATCACCCCTCCACTTT.